This TCR beta chain was found in a study of OX40 agonist ivuxolimab in advanced cancers. Germline CDR1 is SGHRS and CDR2 is YFSETQ. After removal of 4 bases from V and 4 bases from J, the junction contained 5 bases not matched to a gene. This CDR3 has 14 amino acids. Repertoires were generated with immunoSEQ multiplex PCR, while TCRdb's copy carries only in-frame clones and drops some. The sample holds tens of thousands of clones, roughly 83% seen once. The sequencing here drew on CD4+ or CD8+ T cells sorted from blood, taken in a trial of the OX40 agonist ivuxolimab. The receptor was isolated from an adult with an advanced solid tumor such as melanoma, head and neck, liver or kidney cancer. The chain recombines TRBV5-1 with TRBJ2-7; TRBD1 matches 10 bases. CDR3 in DNA: TGCGCCAGCAGCCCAGGGGACAGGGGATACGAGCAGTACTTC. Amino acid sequence: CASSPGDRGYEQYF.